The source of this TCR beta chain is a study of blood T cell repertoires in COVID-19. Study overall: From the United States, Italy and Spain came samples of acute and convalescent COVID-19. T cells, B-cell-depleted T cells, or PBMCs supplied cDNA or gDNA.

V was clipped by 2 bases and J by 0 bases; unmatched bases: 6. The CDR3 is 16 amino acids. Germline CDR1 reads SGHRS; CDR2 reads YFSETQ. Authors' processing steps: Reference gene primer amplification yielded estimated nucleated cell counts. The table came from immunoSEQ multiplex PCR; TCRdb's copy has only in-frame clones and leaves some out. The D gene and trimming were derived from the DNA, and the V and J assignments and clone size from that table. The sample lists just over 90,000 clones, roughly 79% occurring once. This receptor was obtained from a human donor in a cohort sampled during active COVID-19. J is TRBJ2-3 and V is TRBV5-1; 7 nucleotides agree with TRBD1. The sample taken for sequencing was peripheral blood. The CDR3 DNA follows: TGCGCCAGCAGCTTCCGACAGGGACAAAGCACAGATACGCAGTATTTT. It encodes CASSFRQGQSTDTQYF.